This passage covers 27 T cell receptor beta chains from one sample sequenced in a study of response to subunit inactivated influenza vaccine. Each CDR3 protein is one row after TCRdb ran MiXCR on the RT-PCR reads. The sample shows around 850,000 distinct CDR3 sequences, around a sixth of them seen only once. Material: PBMCs from blood, obtained around 5 days after vaccination. The receptors shown here come from a man aged 45 to 65 who received an inactivated influenza vaccine.

Concerning this clonotype: An end of the junction does not agree with germline; a read error may underlie this. The rearrangement uses TRBV24-1 and TRBJ2-6; TRBD1 aligns across 7 bases. The germline gives CDR1 KGHDR, CDR2 SFDVKD. This CDR3 is built from 17 residues. CDR3 sequence: CATSDWDSYSGAYVLTF. The CDR3 DNA reads as TGTGCCACCAGTGACTGGGACAGCTACTCTGGGGCCTACGTCCTGACTTTC.

This clonotype came up a few times. V and J are TRBV5-8 and TRBJ1-4, with D tentatively TRBD1 (6 bases). The CDR3 covers 15 residues. CDR1 is SGHTS and CDR2 is YDEGEE in the germline V gene. V gave up 1 base and J gave up 5 bases, with 12 bases separating them. CDR3 in DNA: TGTGCCAGCAGCTTGTATGGACAGTCAAATGAAAAACTGTTTTTT. It yields the protein CASSLYGQSNEKLFF.

This chain links TRBV12-3 or TRBV12-4 with TRBJ2-7, with D possibly TRBD2 on 5 matching bases. CDR3 length: 12 amino acids. V gave up 6 bases and J gave up 6 bases, with 12 bases separating them. Here the CDR3 reads CASSSGLIEQYF. For the CDR3, the DNA is TGTGCCAGCAGCTCCGGACTTATCGAGCAGTACTTC.

The chain carries TRBV4-1 and TRBJ1-1, with 7 positions matching TRBD1. The CDR3 covers 15 residues. V dropped 4 bases and J dropped 1; count of bases not matched to a gene: 6. Germline values: CDR1 MGHRA, CDR2 YSYEKL. This CDR3 is CASSRTGDPNTEAFF. CDR3 sequence (DNA): TGCGCCAGCAGCCGAACAGGGGACCCGAACACTGAAGCTTTCTTT.

This clonotype was picked up a small number of times. CDR3 DNA: TGTGCCAGCAGCTTACAGGGTATGGGAACTGAAGCTTTCTTT. It codes for CASSLQGMGTEAFF. This chain uses TRBV5-6 with TRBJ1-1; perhaps TRBD1 as D (6 bases). The CDR3 extends over 14 amino acids. Trimming pared 2 bases from V and 5 bases from J, leaving 13 bases between. CDR1 and CDR2 (germline): SGHDT, YYEEEE.

This rearrangement joins TRBV4-2 to TRBJ1-6; 7 positions agree with TRBD1. Per germline, CDR1 LGHNA and CDR2 YNFKEQ. The CDR3 has 15 amino acids. V shed 1 base and J 9 bases; nucleotides not matched to a gene: 6. The CDR3, as DNA: TGTGCCAGCAGCCAAGTGACAGGGACCGGTTCACCCCTCCACTTT. Its translation: CASSQVTGTGSPLHF.

The chain uses TRBV24-1 and TRBJ2-1; 7 nucleotides match TRBD2. Per germline, CDR1 KGHDR and CDR2 SFDVKD. This CDR3 spans 14 amino acids. Trimming took 5 bases from V and 3 from J; bases not matched to a gene: 3. The CDR3 loop is CATSVAGVYNEQFF. For the CDR3, the DNA is TGTGCCACCAGTGTGGCGGGAGTCTACAATGAGCAGTTCTTC.

This chain uses TRBV7-9 with TRBJ1-6; possibly TRBD1 for D (5 bases). Looked up from germline, CDR1 is SEHNR and CDR2 is FQNEAQ (reference sequence). V was trimmed by 5 bases and J by 16 bases, leaving 15 bases between them. This CDR3 is built from 12 residues. Here the CDR3 DNA reads TGTGCCAGCAGCGGGGAGACAGCCCAGCTCCACTTT. Protein: CASSGETAQLHF.

This clonotype was picked up many times. The chain is built from TRBV6-6 and TRBJ2-7; D perhaps matches TRBD1 (6 bases). The CDR3 has 13 amino acids. Trimming pared 6 bases from V and 6 bases from J, leaving 15 bases between. Looked up from germline, CDR1 is MNHNY and CDR2 is SVGAGI (reference sequence). CDR3 region: CASRGTGFSEQYF. For the CDR3, the DNA is TGTGCCAGCAGAGGAACAGGGTTTTCCGAGCAGTACTTC.

This chain connects TRBV14 to TRBJ2-3; D possibly corresponds to TRBD2 (6 bases). Deletions cut 1 base from V and 2 bases from J, with 13 bases between. Germline V lookup: CDR1 SGHDN, CDR2 FVKESK. This CDR3 contains 16 residues. CDR3 region: CASSQVGGVYTDTQYF. The CDR3 DNA reads TGTGCCAGCAGCCAAGTCGGCGGGGTTTACACAGATACGCAGTATTTT. Filled out from reference TRBV14 and TRBJ2-3, the complete variable domain reads EAGVTQFPSHSVIEKGQTVTLRCDPISGHDNLYWYRRVMGKEIKFLLHFVKESKQDESGMPNNRFLAERTGGTYSTLKVQPAELEDSGVYFCASSQVGGVYTDTQYFGPGTRLTVL.

This sequence joins TRBV16 and TRBJ2-3; D not certain. V was trimmed by 0 bases and J by 5 bases, leaving 6 bases between them. This CDR3 comprises 13 residues. Germline assignment: CDR1 KGHSY and CDR2 FQNENV. The CDR3 DNA sequence: TGTGCCAGCAGCCAATCGAACCTAGATACGCAGTATTTT. Its protein is CASSQSNLDTQYF.

The sample holds a few counts of this clonotype. The chain couples TRBV2 to TRBJ2-7, with D uncertain. Between the trimmed V and J ends, which lost 4 bases and 2 bases, there was a span of 12 bases. There are 14 residues in the CDR3. The germline V gene has CDR1 SNHLY and CDR2 FYNNEI. DNA for the CDR3: TGTGCCAGCAGTGCGGTGGGTCGACCCTACGAGCAGTACTTC. This encodes CASSAVGRPYEQYF.

This clonotype was seen repeatedly, ten times or more. The CDR3 DNA reads TGTGCCAGCAGCGTAGATCCGGGTTCACCCCTCCACTTT. Its protein is CASSVDPGSPLHF. The chain couples TRBV9 to TRBJ1-6; no clear D gene. The CDR3 length is 13 residues. V shed 0 bases and J shed 9 bases, with 7 bases lying between them. CDR1 and CDR2 from the germline V gene are SGDLS and YYNGEE.

Many counts were recorded for this clonotype. The genes are TRBV7-8 and TRBJ1-1; D uncertain. Trimming took off 1 base at V and 2 bases at J, with 11 bases between the two ends. There are 15 residues in the CDR3. Germline CDR1 and CDR2: SGHVS and FQNEAQ. CDR3 loop: CASSLVRTENTEAFF. DNA of the CDR3: TGTGCCAGCAGCTTAGTAAGAACAGAAAACACTGAAGCTTTCTTT.

This clonotype was found once. An end of the junction does not agree with germline; a read error may underlie this. The rearrangement uses TRBV12-3 or TRBV12-4 and TRBJ2-5; TRBD2 aligns across 16 bases. The CDR3 spans 17 residues. The CDR3 DNA is TGTGCCAGAAGTTCCGGGACTAGCGGGGGGGCGATGGAGACCCAGTACTTC. Translating gives CARSSGTSGGAMETQYF.

A few counts support this clonotype. The CDR3 bases are TGTGCCAGCAGTTACTCGAGGGGACAGGGGAATGAAAAACTGTTTTTT. Protein sequence: CASSYSRGQGNEKLFF. The chain joins TRBV6-5 to TRBJ1-4; 10 bases map to TRBD1. This CDR3 is built from 16 residues. Germline V gene lookup returns CDR1 MNHEY and CDR2 SVGAGI. With 0 bases clipped from V and 5 bases from J, the junction kept 3 bases outside the gene matches.

This clonotype has just a few counts. The V call is TRBV6-1, the J call TRBJ2-7; maybe TRBD2 (6 bases). Trimming pared 5 bases from V and 3 bases from J, leaving 14 bases between. The CDR3 spans 14 residues. From germline, CDR1 is MNHNS and CDR2 SASEGT. The CDR3 nucleotides are TGTGCCAGCAGTCGGGGGAACGACGGCTACGAGCAGTACTTC. It specifies CASSRGNDGYEQYF.

Concerning this clonotype: A much larger clone sits a single nucleotide away, making a read error possible. CDR3 nucleotide sequence: TGTGCCAGCAGCCATAGCGCCTACGAGCAGTACTTC. Translating it yields CASSHSAYEQYF. The gene calls are TRBV3-1 and TRBJ2-7, with D maybe TRBD2 (5 bases). Germline V gene sequence: CDR1 LGHDT, CDR2 YNNKEL (reference sequence). The CDR3 spans 12 residues. Trimming left V 3 bases short and J 2 bases short, with 5 bases between.

The chain combines TRBV5-1 with TRBJ2-7, with D uncertain. The ends were cut back, 6 bases at V and 3 bases at J, with 16 bases in the middle. The germline gives CDR1 SGHRS, CDR2 YFSETQ. The CDR3 consists of 14 residues. Written as DNA, the CDR3 is TGCGCCAGCAAATTAGAAGACATCTTCTACGAGCAGTACTTC. This encodes CASKLEDIFYEQYF.

This clonotype showed up just a few times. The chain combines TRBV12-3 or TRBV12-4 with TRBJ2-4; possibly TRBD2 for D (6 bases). The CDR3 covers 17 residues. V was shortened by 6 bases and J by 0 bases, with 18 bases between the two germline ends. This chain's CDR3 is CASRPSGTSLAKNIQYF. CDR3 bases: TGTGCCAGCAGGCCCTCCGGGACTTCCCTAGCCAAAAACATTCAGTACTTC.

In its sample, this clonotype was seen a few times. This rearrangement joins TRBV27 to TRBJ2-1; weak D call: TRBD2 (6 bases). The germline gives CDR1 MNHEY, CDR2 SMNVEV (reference sequence). Trimming left V 0 bases short and J 3 bases short, with 12 bases between. The CDR3 contains 16 residues. The CDR3 sequence: CASSLSSGGVYNEQFF. The CDR3 DNA reads TGTGCCAGCAGTTTATCGTCCGGAGGGGTCTACAATGAGCAGTTCTTC.

In this sample, this clonotype turned up a few times. The genes are TRBV24-1 and TRBJ2-7; TRBD2 matches 7 bases. The V and J ends lost 3 bases and 7 bases, in that order; junction bases with no gene match: 8. The CDR3 runs 14 residues. Germline CDR1 reads KGHDR; CDR2 reads SFDVKD. The CDR3 protein is CATSDRRGSEEQYF. CDR3 in DNA: TGTGCCACCAGTGATAGACGCGGGAGTGAGGAGCAGTACTTC.

The chain links TRBV7-2 to TRBJ1-2; 7 nucleotides align to TRBD1. CDR1 and CDR2 from the germline V gene are SGHTA and FQGNSA. This CDR3 contains 17 residues. V lost 5 bases, J lost 8 bases, and 20 bases stayed unmatched. The CDR3 loop reads CASSRFVEGASSSGYTF. The CDR3 DNA reads TGTGCCAGCAGCCGCTTCGTGGAGGGGGCTTCTAGTAGCGGCTACACCTTC.

This clonotype was seen a few times. The J gene is TRBJ2-7, the V gene TRBV7-2, with TRBD1 matching 9 bases. Unmatched junction bases numbered 7, after V lost 3 bases and J lost 7 bases. The germline CDR1 and CDR2 sequences are SGHTA and FQGNSA. The CDR3 spans 14 residues. The CDR3 DNA reads as TGTGCCAGCAGCTTGGGGGGACAGGGAGAGGAGCAGTACTTC. Amino acids: CASSLGGQGEEQYF.

This clonotype has only a few counts. This sequence joins TRBV29-1 and TRBJ2-1; D might be TRBD1 (5 bases). Trimming removed 6 bases at V and 7 bases at J, with 13 bases between. The length of the CDR3 is 12 residues. The germline V gene has CDR1 SQVTM and CDR2 ANQGSEA. CDR3 bases: TGCAGCGTGAGCAGGGTCGGGAATGAGCAGTTCTTC. Translated, it gives CSVSRVGNEQFF.

V gene TRBV7-8 combines with J gene TRBJ2-3; 9 bases fit TRBD2. This CDR3 region has 15 residues. Trimming took 8 bases from V and 4 from J; bases not matched to a gene: 10. CDR1 is SGHVS and CDR2 is FQNEAQ in the germline V gene. The CDR3 loop is CASRGREGGADTQYF. The CDR3 DNA follows: TGTGCCAGCCGAGGGCGGGAGGGCGGAGCAGATACGCAGTATTTT.

CDR3 in DNA: TGTGCCAGCAGCTCACTTCCGACAGGGAAAGAGACCCAGTACTTC. Protein sequence: CASSSLPTGKETQYF. The V call is TRBV7-2, the J call TRBJ2-5; 7 nucleotides align to TRBD1. After removal of 4 bases from V and 3 bases from J, the junction contained 8 bases not matched to a gene. Per germline, CDR1 SGHTA and CDR2 FQGNSA. The CDR3 loop spans 15 amino acids.